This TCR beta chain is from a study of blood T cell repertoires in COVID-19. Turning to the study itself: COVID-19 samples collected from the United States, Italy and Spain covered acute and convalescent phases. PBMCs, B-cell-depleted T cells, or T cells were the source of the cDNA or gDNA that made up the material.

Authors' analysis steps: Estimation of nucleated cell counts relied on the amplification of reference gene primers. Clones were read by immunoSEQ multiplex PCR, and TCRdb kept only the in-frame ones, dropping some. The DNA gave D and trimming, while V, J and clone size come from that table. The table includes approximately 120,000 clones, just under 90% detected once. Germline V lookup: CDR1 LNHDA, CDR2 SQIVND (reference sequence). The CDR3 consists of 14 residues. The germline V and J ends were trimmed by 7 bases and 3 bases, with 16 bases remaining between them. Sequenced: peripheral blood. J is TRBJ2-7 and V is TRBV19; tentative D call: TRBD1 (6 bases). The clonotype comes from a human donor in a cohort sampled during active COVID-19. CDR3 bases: TGTGCCAGTACCGGACAGCCTCCCTTCTACGAGCAGTACTTC. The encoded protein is CASTGQPPFYEQYF. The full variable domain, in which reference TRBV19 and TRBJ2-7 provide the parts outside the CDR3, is DGGITQSPKYLFRKEGQNVTLSCEQNLNHDAMYWYRQDPGQGLRLIYYSQIVNDFQKGDIAEGYSVSREKKESFPLTVTSAQKNPTAFYLCASTGQPPFYEQYFGPGTRLTVT.